Reported below is one T cell receptor (beta chain). This entry comes from a study of blood T cells in healthy people across ages. The CDR3 loop spans 13 amino acids. V lost 3 bases to trimming and J lost 8 bases, with 13 bases between them. CDR1 ENHRY and CDR2 SYGVKD come from the germline V gene. A second PCR, run for about 7 to 11 cycles, used a sample-barcoded 5' primer plus a J-beta primer mix. The template-switch adaptor was a 5' adaptor with 12 random nucleotides. It tagged each cDNA molecule. In TCRdb, the 5' RACE reads were re-called with MiXCR into one record per CDR3 protein. The data contain more than 900,000 distinct CDR3 sequences, 25% of them singletons. The data were also submitted as part of a second study, on T cells of mothers and their children. That paper states: Healthy Caucasian mothers, a few in number, and their six children were the donors. Roughly 2.8 million TCR beta reads per child versus over 8 million per mother. Persistent microchimeric T cell clones were not found at ~100 per million sensitivity.

Sequences were obtained from blood. The rearrangement links TRBV10-3 to TRBJ1-2; maybe TRBD1 (6 bases). This clonotype was obtained from a girl aged 2 to 9 in good health. CDR3 nucleotides: TGTGCCATCAGTGAAGCCACAGGGTTCGGCTACACCTTC. Translated, it gives CAISEATGFGYTF.